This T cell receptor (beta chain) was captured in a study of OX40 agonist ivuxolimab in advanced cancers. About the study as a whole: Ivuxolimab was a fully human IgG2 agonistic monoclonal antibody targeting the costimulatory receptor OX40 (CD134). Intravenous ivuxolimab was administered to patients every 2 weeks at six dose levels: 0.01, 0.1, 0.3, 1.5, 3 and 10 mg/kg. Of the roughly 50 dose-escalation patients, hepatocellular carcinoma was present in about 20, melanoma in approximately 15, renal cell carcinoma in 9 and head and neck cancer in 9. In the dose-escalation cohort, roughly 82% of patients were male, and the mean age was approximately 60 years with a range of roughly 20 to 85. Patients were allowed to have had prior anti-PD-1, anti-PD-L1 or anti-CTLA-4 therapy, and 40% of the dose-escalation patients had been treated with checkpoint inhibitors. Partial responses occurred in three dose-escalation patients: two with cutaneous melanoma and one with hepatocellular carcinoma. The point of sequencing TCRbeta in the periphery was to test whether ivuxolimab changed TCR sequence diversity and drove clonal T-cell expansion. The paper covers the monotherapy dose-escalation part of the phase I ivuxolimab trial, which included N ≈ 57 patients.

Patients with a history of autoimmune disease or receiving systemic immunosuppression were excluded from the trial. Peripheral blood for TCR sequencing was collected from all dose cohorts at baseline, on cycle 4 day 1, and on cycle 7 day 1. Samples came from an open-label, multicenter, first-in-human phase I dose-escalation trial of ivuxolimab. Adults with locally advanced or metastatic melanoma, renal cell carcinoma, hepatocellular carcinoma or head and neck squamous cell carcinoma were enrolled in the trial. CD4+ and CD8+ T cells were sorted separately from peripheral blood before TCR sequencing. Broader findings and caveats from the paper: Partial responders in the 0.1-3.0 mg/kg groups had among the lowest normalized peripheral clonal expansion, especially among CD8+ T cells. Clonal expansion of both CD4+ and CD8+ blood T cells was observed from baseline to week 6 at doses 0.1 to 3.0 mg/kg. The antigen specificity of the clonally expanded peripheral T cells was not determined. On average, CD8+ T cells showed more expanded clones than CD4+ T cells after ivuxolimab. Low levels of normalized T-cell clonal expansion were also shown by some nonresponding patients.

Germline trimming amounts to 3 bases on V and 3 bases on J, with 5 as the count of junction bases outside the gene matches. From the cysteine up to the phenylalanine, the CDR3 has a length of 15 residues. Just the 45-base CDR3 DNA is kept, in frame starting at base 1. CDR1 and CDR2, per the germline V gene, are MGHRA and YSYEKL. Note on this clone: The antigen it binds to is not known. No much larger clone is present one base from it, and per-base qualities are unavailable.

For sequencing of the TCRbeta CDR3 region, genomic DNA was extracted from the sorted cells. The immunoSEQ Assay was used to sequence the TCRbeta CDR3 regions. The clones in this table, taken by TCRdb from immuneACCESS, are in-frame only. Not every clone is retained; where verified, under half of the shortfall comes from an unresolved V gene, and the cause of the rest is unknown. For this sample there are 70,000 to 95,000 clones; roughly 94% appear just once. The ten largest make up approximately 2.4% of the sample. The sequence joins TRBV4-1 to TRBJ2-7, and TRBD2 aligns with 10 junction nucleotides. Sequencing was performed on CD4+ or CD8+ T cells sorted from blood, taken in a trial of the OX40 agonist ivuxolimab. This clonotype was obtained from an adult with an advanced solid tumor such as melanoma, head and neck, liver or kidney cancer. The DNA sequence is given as TGCGCCAGCAGCCATAGGACTAGCGGCCTCTACGAGCAGTACTTC. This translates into CASSHRTSGLYEQYF.